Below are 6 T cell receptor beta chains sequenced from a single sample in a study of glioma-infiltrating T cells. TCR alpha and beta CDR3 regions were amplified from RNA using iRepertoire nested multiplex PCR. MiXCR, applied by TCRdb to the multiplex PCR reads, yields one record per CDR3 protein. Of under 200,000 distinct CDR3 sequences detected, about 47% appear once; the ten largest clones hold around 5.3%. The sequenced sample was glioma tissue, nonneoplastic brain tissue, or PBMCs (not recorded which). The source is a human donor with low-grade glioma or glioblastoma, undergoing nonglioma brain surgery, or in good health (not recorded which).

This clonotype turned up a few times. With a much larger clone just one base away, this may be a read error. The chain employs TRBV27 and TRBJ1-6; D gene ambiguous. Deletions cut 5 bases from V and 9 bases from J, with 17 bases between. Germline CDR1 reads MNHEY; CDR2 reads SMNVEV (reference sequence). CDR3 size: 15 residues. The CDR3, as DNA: TGTGCCAGCAGTCACGATTGGGGTTACAGTTCACCCCTCCACTTT. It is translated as CASSHDWGYSSPLHF.

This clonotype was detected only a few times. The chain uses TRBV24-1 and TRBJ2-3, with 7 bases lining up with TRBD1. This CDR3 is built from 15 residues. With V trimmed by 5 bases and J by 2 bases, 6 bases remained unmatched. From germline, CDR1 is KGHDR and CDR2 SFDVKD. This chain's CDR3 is CATSVRTGFTDTQYF. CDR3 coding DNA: TGTGCCACCAGTGTGCGGACAGGTTTCACAGATACGCAGTATTTT.

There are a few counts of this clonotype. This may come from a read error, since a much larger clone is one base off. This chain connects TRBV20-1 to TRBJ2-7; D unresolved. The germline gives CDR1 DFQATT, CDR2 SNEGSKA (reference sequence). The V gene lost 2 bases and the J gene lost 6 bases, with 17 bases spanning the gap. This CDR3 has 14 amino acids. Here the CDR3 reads CSARYQGLGIEQYF. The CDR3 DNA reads TGCAGTGCTAGATACCAAGGGCTGGGGATCGAGCAGTACTTC.

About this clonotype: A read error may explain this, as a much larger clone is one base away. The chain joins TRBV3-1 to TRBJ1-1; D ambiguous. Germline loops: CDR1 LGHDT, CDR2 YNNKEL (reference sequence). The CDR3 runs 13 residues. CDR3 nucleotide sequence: TGTCCCAGCAGCCAAATGTCTTATCCTGAAGCTTTCTTT. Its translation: CPSSQMSYPEAFF. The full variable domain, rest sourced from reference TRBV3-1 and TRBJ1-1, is DTAVSQTPKYLVTQMGNDKSIKCEQNLGHDTMYWYKQDSKKFLKIMFSYNNKELIINETVPNRFSPKSPDKAHLNLHINSLELGDSAVYFCPSSQMSYPEAFFGQGTRLTVV.

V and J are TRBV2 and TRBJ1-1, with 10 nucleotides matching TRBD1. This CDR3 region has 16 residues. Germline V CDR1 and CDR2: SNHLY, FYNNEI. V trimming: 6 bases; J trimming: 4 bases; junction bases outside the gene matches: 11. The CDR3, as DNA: TGTGCCAGCAGCGCGATCGGACAGGGGGAGATCACTGAAGCTTTCTTT. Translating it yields CASSAIGQGEITEAFF.

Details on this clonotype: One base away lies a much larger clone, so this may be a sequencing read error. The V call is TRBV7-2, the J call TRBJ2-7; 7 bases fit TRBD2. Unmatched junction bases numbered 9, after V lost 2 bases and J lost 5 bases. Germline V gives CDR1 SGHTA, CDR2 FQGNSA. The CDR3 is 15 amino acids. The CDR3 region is CASSLSTGGHNEQYF. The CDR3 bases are TGTGCCAGCAGCTTATCTACGGGAGGACATAACGAGCAGTACTTC.